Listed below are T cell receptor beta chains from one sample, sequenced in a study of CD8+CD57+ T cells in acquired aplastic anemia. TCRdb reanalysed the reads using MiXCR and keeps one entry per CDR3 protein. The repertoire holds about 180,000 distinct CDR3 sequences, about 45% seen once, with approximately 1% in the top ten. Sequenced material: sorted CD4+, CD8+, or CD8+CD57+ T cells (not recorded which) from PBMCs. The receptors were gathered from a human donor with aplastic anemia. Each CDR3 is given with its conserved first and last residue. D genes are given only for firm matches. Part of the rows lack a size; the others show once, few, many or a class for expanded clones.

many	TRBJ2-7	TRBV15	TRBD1	TGTGCCACCAGCAAACCGGGACAGGGCTCCTACGAGCAGTACTTC	CATSKPGQGSYEQYF
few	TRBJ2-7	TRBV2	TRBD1	TGTGCCAGCAGTGAAATGGGACAGTTCGACGAGCAGTACTTC	CASSEMGQFDEQYF
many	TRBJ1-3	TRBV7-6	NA	TGTGCCAGCAGCTTAGTAAGGGCCCCGGGAAACACCATATATTTT	CASSLVRAPGNTIYF
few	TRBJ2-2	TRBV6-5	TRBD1	TGTGCCAGCAGGGAAACAGGGGGCACCGGGGAGCTGTTTTTT	CASRETGGTGELFF
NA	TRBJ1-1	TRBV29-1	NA	TGCAGCGGCGAGGGGCAGGGCAACACTGAAGCTTTCTTT	CSGEGQGNTEAFF
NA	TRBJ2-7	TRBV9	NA	TGTGCCAGCAGCGTAATGTCAGGGAACGAGCAGTACTTC	CASSVMSGNEQYF
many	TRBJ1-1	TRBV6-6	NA	TGTGCCAGCAGCCCCCAGGGGAGTGGTGAAGCTTTCTTT	CASSPQGSGEAFF
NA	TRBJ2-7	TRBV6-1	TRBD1	TGTGCCAGCTCAAGGACAGGGTTCCACGAGCAGTACTTC	CASSRTGFHEQYF
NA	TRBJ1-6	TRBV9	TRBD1	TGTGCCAGCAGCGACAGGGGCGCGGGGTCACCCCTCCACTTT	CASSDRGAGSPLHF
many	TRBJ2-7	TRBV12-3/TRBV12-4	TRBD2	TGTGCCAGCAATACCCTAGCGGGGGGGCCTTCCGAGCAGTACTTC	CASNTLAGGPSEQYF
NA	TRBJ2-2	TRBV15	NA	TGTGCCACCAGCAGAGTTGGGGCCGGGGAGCTGTTTTTT	CATSRVGAGELFF
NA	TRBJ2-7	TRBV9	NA	TGTGCCAGCAGCGCCGGACTGGGGTCCTACGAGCAGTACTTC	CASSAGLGSYEQYF
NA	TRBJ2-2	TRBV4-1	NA	TGCGCCAGCAGCCCCATTCTAGGACGGCTGTTTTTT	CASSPILGRLFF
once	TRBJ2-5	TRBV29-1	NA	TGCAGCGTTGAAGGGCAGGGGGGCAAGACCCAGTACTTC	CSVEGQGGKTQYF
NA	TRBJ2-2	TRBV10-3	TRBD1	TGTGCCATCAGTGAGTCAAGGACAGGGGGCTTCGGGGAGCTGTTTTTT	CAISESRTGGFGELFF
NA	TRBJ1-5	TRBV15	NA	TGTGCCACCAGCCGGGACTATAGCAATCAGCCCCAGCATTTT	CATSRDYSNQPQHF
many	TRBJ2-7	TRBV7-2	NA	TGTGCCAGCAGCCCTTGGACGGGACCAAGCTCCTACGAGCAGTACTTC	CASSPWTGPSSYEQYF
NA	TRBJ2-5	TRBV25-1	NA	TGTGCCAGCAGTGAAGGGTTAGATCCAGAGACCCAGTACTTC	CASSEGLDPETQYF
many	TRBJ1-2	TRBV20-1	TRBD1	TGCAGTGCACCGGACAGGGGGCGCGGTAACAATAGGTACACCTTC	CSAPDRGRGNNRYTF
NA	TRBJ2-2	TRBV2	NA	TGTGCCACTTCACAGGGAGTGACCGGGGAGCTGTTTTTT	CATSQGVTGELFF
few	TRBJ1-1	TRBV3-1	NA	TGTGCCAGCAGCTCCACGGGGGGGGGCACTGAAGCTTTCTTT	CASSSTGGGTEAFF
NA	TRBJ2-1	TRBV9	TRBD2	TGTGCCAGCAGCGTCTTCGCGGGGGGGCCGGATGAGCAGTTCTTC	CASSVFAGGPDEQFF
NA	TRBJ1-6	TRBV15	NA	TGTGCCACCAGCAGGCGGGAGGATTCACCCCTCCACTTT	CATSRREDSPLHF
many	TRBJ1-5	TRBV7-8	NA	TGTGCCAGCAGCTTAGTCCAGGGAGGCGGTCAGCCCCAGCATTTT	CASSLVQGGGQPQHF
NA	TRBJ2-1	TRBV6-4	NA	TGTGCCAGCAGTGACCGATACAATGAGCAGTTCTTC	CASSDRYNEQFF
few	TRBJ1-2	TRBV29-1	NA	TGCAGCGTTCCCGAATATGGCTACACCTTC	CSVPEYGYTF
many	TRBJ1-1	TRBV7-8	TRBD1	TGTGCCACCTCCTATAACCCAGGGGGCGCGACTGAAGCTTTCTTT	CATSYNPGGATEAFF
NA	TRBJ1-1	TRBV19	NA	TGTGCCAGTAGTAAAATCTCGGGGGACACTGAAGCTTTCTTT	CASSKISGDTEAFF
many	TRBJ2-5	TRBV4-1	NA	TGCGCCAGCAGCCCCTCCCGACCCCTTCTTAATGCCCTGGGGACCCAGTACTTC	CASSPSRPLLNALGTQYF
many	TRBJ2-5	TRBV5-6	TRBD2	TGTGCCAGCAGGACTAGCGGGGGGTTCCAAGAGACCCAGTACTTC	CASRTSGGFQETQYF
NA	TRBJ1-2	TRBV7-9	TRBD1	TGTGCCAGCAGCTCAGACAGGGGTGGCTACACCTTC	CASSSDRGGYTF
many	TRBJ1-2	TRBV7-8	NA	TGTGCCAGCAGCCCGCTTTTTGGGGAACGAAACAATGGCTACACCTTC	CASSPLFGERNNGYTF
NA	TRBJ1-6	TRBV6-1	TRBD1	TGTGCCAGCAGTCCGAGACAGGGAGGGAATTCACCCCTCCACTTT	CASSPRQGGNSPLHF
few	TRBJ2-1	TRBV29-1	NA	TGCAGCGTATCTCTGGAGGGCTCCTACAATGAGCAGTTCTTC	CSVSLEGSYNEQFF
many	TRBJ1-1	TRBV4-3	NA	TGCGCCAGCAGCCAAGATCCGGGGAGGAACACTGAAGCTTTCTTT	CASSQDPGRNTEAFF
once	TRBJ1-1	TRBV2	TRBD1	TGTGCCAGCAGTATAACAGGGGTAACTGAAGCTTTCTTT	CASSITGVTEAFF
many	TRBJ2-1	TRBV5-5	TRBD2	TGTGCCAGCAGCAAGGGGTCTAGCGGGGCCCACAATGAGCAGTTCTTC	CASSKGSSGAHNEQFF
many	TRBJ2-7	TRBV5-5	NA	TGTGCCAGCAGCTTGTTTGGCAACCGTAGCTCCTACGAGCAGTACTTC	CASSLFGNRSSYEQYF
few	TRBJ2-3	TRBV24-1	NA	TGTGCCACCAGTGGCGGGGCCGTTCGGACAGATACGCAGTATTTT	CATSGGAVRTDTQYF
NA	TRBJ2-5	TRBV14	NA	TGTGCCAGCATCGGGGGTCAAGAGACCCAGTACTTC	CASIGGQETQYF
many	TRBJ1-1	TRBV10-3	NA	TGTGCCATCAGGGGGGAGTTAAGGGGGGCTGAAGCTTTCTTT	CAIRGELRGAEAFF
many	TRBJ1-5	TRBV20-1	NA	TGCAGTGCTAGAGGATGGGGGGGAGATCAGCCCCAGCATTTT	CSARGWGGDQPQHF